The 23 T cell receptor beta chains below come from one sample, sequenced in a study of siplizumab effects on memory and regulatory T cells. Some clones are missing from TCRdb's copy, which holds only in-frame ones; the method was immunoSEQ multiplex PCR. This sample has roughly 100,000 clones, with approximately 90% found just once. Specimen: CD4+ T cells sorted from blood. Receptors originate from a human donor in good health.

The J gene is TRBJ2-2, the V gene TRBV5-4; 8 positions match TRBD1. In germline, CDR1 is SGHNT, CDR2 YYREEE (reference sequence). The CDR3 extends over 17 amino acids. Losses at the gene ends were 0 bases for V and 1 base for J; bases not matched to a gene: 5. The CDR3 here is CASSLGPGTGNTGELFF. CDR3 sequence (DNA): TGTGCCAGCAGCTTGGGCCCCGGGACAGGGAACACCGGGGAGCTGTTTTTT. Full variable domain (rest looked up from reference TRBV5-4 and TRBJ2-2): ETGVTQSPTHLIKTRGQQVTLRCSSQSGHNTVSWYQQALGQGPQFIFQYYREEENGRGNFPPRFSGLQFPNYSSELNVNALELDDSALYLCASSLGPGTGNTGELFFGEGSRLTVL.

Here the CDR3 reads CASSPEFRAGVSTGELFF. The CDR3 coding sequence is TGCGCCAGCAGCCCAGAATTTAGAGCGGGAGTTAGCACCGGGGAGCTGTTTTTT. This rearrangement joins TRBV5-1 to TRBJ2-2; 8 bases align to TRBD2. The V and J ends lost 4 bases and 4 bases, in that order; junction bases with no gene match: 15. Germline CDR1 is SGHRS and CDR2 is YFSETQ. There are 18 residues in the CDR3.

J is TRBJ2-1 and V is TRBV11-2; 7 bases match TRBD1. V was pared by 1 base and J by 7 bases, with 10 bases of the junction left unmatched. This CDR3 is 16 amino acids long. Germline CDR1 is SGHAT and CDR2 is FQNNGV. The CDR3 nucleotides are TGTGCCAGCAGCTTAGGACAGGGACGGTCTTGGAATGAGCAGTTCTTC. It encodes CASSLGQGRSWNEQFF.

The chain employs TRBV6-5 and TRBJ2-7; the D gene could be TRBD1 or TRBD2 (5 bases each). The V and J ends lost 4 bases and 2 bases respectively, with 9 bases between them. This CDR3 is 13 amino acids long. Germline CDR1 reads MNHEY; CDR2 reads SVGAGI. The CDR3 DNA reads as TGTGCCAGCAGTTGGGACCGACCCTACGAGCAGTACTTC. Its protein is CASSWDRPYEQYF.

The rearrangement links TRBV5-1 to TRBJ2-3, with TRBD2 identical over 7 bases. J lost 4 bases, V lost 4 bases, and 12 bases had no gene match. The CDR3 spans 16 residues. The germline gives CDR1 SGHRS, CDR2 YFSETQ. The CDR3 nucleotides are TGCGCCAGCAGCACCACCCCGTCGGGGAGGGCAGATACGCAGTATTTT. As protein: CASSTTPSGRADTQYF.

The V and J genes are TRBV28 and TRBJ1-6; D is unclear. With 1 base removed from V and 0 bases from J, the gap between germline ends came to 7 bases. The CDR3 loop spans 16 amino acids. Per the germline V gene, CDR1 is MDHEN and CDR2 is SYDVKM. The CDR3 DNA follows: TGTGCCAGCAGTTTATTAGGGAGCTCCTATAATTCACCCCTCCACTTT. It translates to CASSLLGSSYNSPLHF.

This clone is a singleton in its sample. The chain has TRBV5-1 and TRBJ2-5, with 9 bases identical to TRBD1. The CDR3 spans 15 residues. The trim removed 1 base at V and 5 bases at J, leaving 6 bases unmatched. CDR1 SGHRS and CDR2 YFSETQ come from the germline V gene. For the CDR3, the DNA is TGCGCCAGCAGCTTGTCCAGCGGGACAGGGGAGACCCAGTACTTC. This encodes CASSLSSGTGETQYF.

This rearrangement joins TRBV28 to TRBJ1-1, with D uncertain. Germline V gene data show CDR1 as MDHEN and CDR2 as SYDVKM. The germline V and J ends were trimmed by 6 bases and 8 bases, with 10 bases remaining between them. The CDR3 has 11 residues. In nucleotides, the CDR3 is TGTGCCAGCAGATACAAAGAAGAAGCTTTCTTT. Translating gives CASRYKEEAFF.

The chain has TRBV7-6 and TRBJ2-2, with D possibly matching TRBD1 (6 bases). The CDR3 length is 16 residues. Trimming pared 1 base from V and 7 bases from J, leaving 16 bases between. The germline CDR1 and CDR2 sequences are SGHVS and FNYEAQ. As DNA, the CDR3 is TGTGCCAGCAGCTTAGGGGGAAGGGGGACGAGCGGGGAGCTGTTTTTT. Encoded protein: CASSLGGRGTSGELFF.

This clone was found once. The CDR3 nucleotides read TGTGCCAGCAGCACGCAGTTGGAAAGGGGCGGCTATGGCTACACCTTC. Residues: CASSTQLERGGYGYTF. This chain uses TRBV11-2 with TRBJ1-2, with D possibly matching TRBD1 (5 bases). Germline CDR1 is SGHAT and CDR2 is FQNNGV. Trimming removed 5 bases from V and 4 bases from J, with 20 bases in between. The CDR3 contains 16 residues.

The V and J genes are TRBV9 and TRBJ2-2, with TRBD2 identical over 16 bases. The CDR3 consists of 22 residues. Germline CDR1 and CDR2: SGDLS and YYNGEE. The trim removed 4 bases at V and 1 base at J, leaving 16 bases unmatched. The CDR3 nucleotides read TGTGCCAGCAGCACCGGGACTAGCGGGAGGGCCAGGTTAGCGTGGAACACCGGGGAGCTGTTTTTT. Its translation: CASSTGTSGRARLAWNTGELFF.

The rearrangement links TRBV28 to TRBJ2-1; 9 nucleotides align to TRBD1. V shed 4 bases, J shed 8 bases, and the junction held 12 bases outside the gene matches. CDR3 length: 16 residues. Germline lookup yields CDR1 MDHEN and CDR2 SYDVKM. CDR3: CASSSSGTGNWYEQFF. The CDR3 bases are TGTGCCAGCAGTTCCTCCGGGACAGGGAATTGGTATGAGCAGTTCTTC.

V gene TRBV30 combines with J gene TRBJ1-1; possible D gene TRBD1, 5 bases. The CDR3 has 11 amino acids. Looked up from germline, CDR1 is GTSNPN and CDR2 is SVGIG (reference sequence). V lost 3 bases to trimming and J lost 4 bases, with 6 bases between them. CDR3 bases: TGTGCCTGGAGGGGGCTCACTGAAGCTTTCTTT. Protein: CAWRGLTEAFF.

This clone was seen once. The chain uses TRBV6-1 and TRBJ1-5, with D unclear. The V gene lost 6 bases and the J gene lost 4 bases, with 16 bases spanning the gap. The CDR3 contains 15 residues. CDR1 and CDR2 from the germline V gene are MNHNS and SASEGT. The CDR3 loop is CASSQMWGANQPQHF. DNA of the CDR3: TGTGCCAGCAGCCAGATGTGGGGTGCGAATCAGCCCCAGCATTTT.

This rearrangement joins TRBV11-2 to TRBJ1-5; TRBD1 is a possible D gene (5 bases). CDR3 length: 15 amino acids. Trimming pared 1 base from V and 2 bases from J, leaving 9 bases between. The V gene's germline CDR1 is SGHAT and CDR2 FQNNGV. For the CDR3, the DNA is TGTGCCAGCAGCTTAGGGGGGAAGGGCAATCAGCCCCAGCATTTT. This sequence encodes CASSLGGKGNQPQHF. Full variable domain (outside the CDR3, taken from reference TRBV11-2 and TRBJ1-5): EAGVAQSPRYKIIEKRQSVAFWCNPISGHATLYWYQQILGQGPKLLIQFQNNGVVDDSQLPKDRFSAERLKGVDSTLKIQPAKLEDSAVYLCASSLGGKGNQPQHFGDGTRLSIL.

The chain is built from TRBV27 and TRBJ1-5, with TRBD1 identical over 8 bases. The CDR3 has 14 amino acids. Per germline, CDR1 MNHEY and CDR2 SMNVEV (reference sequence). J gave up 5 bases and V 7 bases, and 7 bases lay outside the gene matches. The CDR3 loop is CASKRTGLYQPQHF. The CDR3 DNA reads TGTGCCAGCAAGAGGACAGGGCTTTATCAGCCCCAGCATTTT.

The chain couples TRBV5-1 to TRBJ2-1; D tentatively reads TRBD1 or TRBD2 (5 bases each). Germline CDR1 and CDR2: SGHRS and YFSETQ. The CDR3 sequence is 16 residues long. Between the trimmed V and J ends, which lost 3 bases and 7 bases, there was a span of 20 bases. For the CDR3, the DNA is TGCGCCAGCAGCTATGTACCGGGACGGCAAGAGAATGAGCAGTTCTTC. Protein: CASSYVPGRQENEQFF.

V usage is TRBV14 and J usage is TRBJ2-3, with 11 nucleotides matching TRBD2. Germline values: CDR1 SGHDN, CDR2 FVKESK. The J segment lost 5 bases and the V segment lost 4 bases, leaving 5 bases of the junction unmatched. The CDR3 loop spans 15 amino acids. CDR3 coding DNA: TGTGCCAGCAGCCTCGGGACTAGCGGTAGAGATACGCAGTATTTT. Amino acids: CASSLGTSGRDTQYF.

This clone was found once. The chain employs TRBV5-4 and TRBJ2-2, with D possibly matching TRBD2 (5 bases). In germline, CDR1 is SGHNT, CDR2 YYREEE (reference sequence). V was trimmed by 3 bases and J by 7 bases, leaving 16 bases between them. The CDR3 is 15 amino acids. The CDR3 here is CASSSLRGIGGELFF. The CDR3 DNA reads as TGTGCCAGCAGCTCCCTCCGGGGAATTGGCGGGGAGCTGTTTTTT.

The gene calls are TRBV19 and TRBJ2-2; the D gene is possibly TRBD1 (6 bases). Between the trimmed V and J ends, which lost 6 bases and 6 bases, there was a span of 11 bases. Germline CDR1 reads LNHDA; CDR2 reads SQIVND (reference sequence). There are 13 residues in the CDR3. As DNA, the CDR3 is TGTGCCAGTAGGCCTGAGGGGGCCGGGGAGCTGTTTTTT. Encoded protein: CASRPEGAGELFF.

The chain carries TRBV6-1 and TRBJ1-5; maybe TRBD1 (6 bases). The germline V and J ends were trimmed by 6 bases and 1 base, with 13 bases remaining between them. The CDR3 sequence is 15 residues long. Germline V gene lookup returns CDR1 MNHNS and CDR2 SASEGT. CDR3 residues: CASRTQGTSNQPQHF. DNA for the CDR3: TGTGCCAGCAGGACCCAGGGGACAAGCAATCAGCCCCAGCATTTT.

The genes are TRBV2 and TRBJ1-1, with D tentatively TRBD1 (5 bases). From germline, CDR1 is SNHLY and CDR2 FYNNEI. CDR3 size: 13 residues. The V and J ends lost 4 bases and 4 bases respectively, with 10 bases between them. The CDR3: CASSAQGSTEAFF. The CDR3 DNA reads as TGTGCCAGCAGTGCCCAGGGATCCACTGAAGCTTTCTTT.

V usage is TRBV27 and J usage is TRBJ2-1; 8 nucleotides agree with TRBD2. The germline V gene has CDR1 MNHEY and CDR2 SMNVEV (reference sequence). This CDR3 has 16 amino acids. J gave up 7 bases and V 3 bases, and 11 bases lay outside the gene matches. The chain's CDR3 is CASSFNSGNRRNEQFF. DNA for the CDR3: TGTGCCAGCAGTTTTAATAGCGGGAACAGGAGGAATGAGCAGTTCTTC.